This T cell receptor (beta chain) comes out of a study of long-term antiretroviral therapy in people with HIV. Study-level results: Every time point showed a repertoire led by clones expanded before ART.

CDR3 size: 15 residues. The germline V gene has CDR1 MNHNS and CDR2 SASEGT. J lost 6 bases, V lost 6 bases, and 11 bases had no gene match. HIV-positive participants were all treated in the United States. Run at survey level, the immunoSEQ assay was version v3.0. Per sample, sequencing targeted roughly 35,000-50,000 T-cell genomes. Some clones are missing from TCRdb's copy, which holds only in-frame ones; the method was immunoSEQ multiplex PCR. The table lists approximately 20,000 clones, roughly 84% of them singletons. A word on this clone: Antigen: not known.

The J gene is TRBJ1-5, the V gene TRBV6-1; 7 nucleotides match TRBD1. The sequence came from a man aged 18 to 29 with HIV. The sample here was unsorted PBMCs, taken 0.9 years after starting antiretroviral therapy. As DNA, the CDR3 is TGTGCCAGCAGCGCCGGGACAGAGATGATTCAGCCCCAGCATTTT. Encoded protein: CASSAGTEMIQPQHF.